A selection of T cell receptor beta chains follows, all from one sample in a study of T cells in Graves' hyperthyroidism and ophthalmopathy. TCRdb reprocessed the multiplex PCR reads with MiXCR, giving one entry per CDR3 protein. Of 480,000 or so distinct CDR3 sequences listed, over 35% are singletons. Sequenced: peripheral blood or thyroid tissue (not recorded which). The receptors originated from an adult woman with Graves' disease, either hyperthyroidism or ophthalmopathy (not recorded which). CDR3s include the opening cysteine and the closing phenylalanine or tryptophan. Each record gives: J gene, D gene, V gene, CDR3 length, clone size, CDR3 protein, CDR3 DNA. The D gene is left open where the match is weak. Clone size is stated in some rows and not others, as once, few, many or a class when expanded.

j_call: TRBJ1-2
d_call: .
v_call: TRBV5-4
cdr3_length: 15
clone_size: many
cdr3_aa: CASSVAGMANYGYTF
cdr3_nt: TGTGCCAGCAGCGTTGCAGGGATGGCTAACTATGGCTACACCTTC

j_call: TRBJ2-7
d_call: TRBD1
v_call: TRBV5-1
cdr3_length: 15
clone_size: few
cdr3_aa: CASSIQGQGSNEQYF
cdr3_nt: TGCGCCAGCAGCATCCAGGGACAGGGGTCTAACGAGCAGTACTTC

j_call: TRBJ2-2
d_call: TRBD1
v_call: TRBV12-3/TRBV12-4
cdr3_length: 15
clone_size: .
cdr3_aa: CASSTTGVGTGELFF
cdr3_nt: TGTGCCAGCAGTACAACAGGGGTCGGGACCGGGGAGCTGTTTTTT

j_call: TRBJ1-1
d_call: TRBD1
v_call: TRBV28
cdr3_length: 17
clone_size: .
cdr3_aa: CASSSGTGGLWNTEAFF
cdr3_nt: TGTGCCAGCAGTTCTGGGACAGGGGGGCTGTGGAACACTGAAGCTTTCTTT

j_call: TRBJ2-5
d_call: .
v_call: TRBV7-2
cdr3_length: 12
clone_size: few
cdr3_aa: CASSLDVETQYF
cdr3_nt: TGTGCCAGCAGCTTAGACGTCGAGACCCAGTACTTC

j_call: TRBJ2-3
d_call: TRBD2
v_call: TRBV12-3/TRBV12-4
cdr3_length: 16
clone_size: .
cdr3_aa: CASSLFSGGSTDTQYF
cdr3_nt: TGTGCCAGCAGTCTGTTTAGCGGGGGGAGCACAGATACGCAGTATTTT

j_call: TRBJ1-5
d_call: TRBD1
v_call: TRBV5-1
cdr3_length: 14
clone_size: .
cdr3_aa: CASSFGTGNQPQHF
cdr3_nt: TGCGCCAGCAGCTTCGGGACAGGTAATCAGCCCCAGCATTTT

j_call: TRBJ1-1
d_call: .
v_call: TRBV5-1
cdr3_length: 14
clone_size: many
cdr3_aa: CASSFLGADTEAFF
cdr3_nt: TGCGCCAGCAGCTTTTTAGGGGCTGACACTGAAGCTTTCTTT

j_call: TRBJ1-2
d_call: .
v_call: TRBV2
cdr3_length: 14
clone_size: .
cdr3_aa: CASSEGPGEAGYTF
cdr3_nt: TGTGCCAGCAGTGAAGGGCCAGGGGAAGCGGGCTACACCTTC

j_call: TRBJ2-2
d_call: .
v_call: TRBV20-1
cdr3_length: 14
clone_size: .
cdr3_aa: CSANRGANTGELFF
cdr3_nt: TGCAGTGCTAATCGGGGAGCGAACACCGGGGAGCTGTTTTTT

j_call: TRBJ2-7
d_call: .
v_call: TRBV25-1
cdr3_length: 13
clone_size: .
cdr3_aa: CASTQLVSYEQYF
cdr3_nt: TGTGCCAGCACCCAGTTGGTTAGCTACGAGCAGTACTTC

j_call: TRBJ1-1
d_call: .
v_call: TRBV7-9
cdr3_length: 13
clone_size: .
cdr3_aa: CASTGTPNTEAFF
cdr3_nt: TGTGCCAGCACCGGGACGCCAAACACTGAAGCTTTCTTT

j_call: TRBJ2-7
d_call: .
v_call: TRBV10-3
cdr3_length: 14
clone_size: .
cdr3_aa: CASSFLGGLYEQYF
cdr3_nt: TGTGCCAGCAGTTTCCTGGGGGGCCTCTACGAGCAGTACTTC

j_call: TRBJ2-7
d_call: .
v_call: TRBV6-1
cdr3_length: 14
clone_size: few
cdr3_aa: CASSEIAGLGEQYF
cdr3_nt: TGTGCCAGCAGTGAAATCGCAGGGTTAGGCGAGCAGTACTTC

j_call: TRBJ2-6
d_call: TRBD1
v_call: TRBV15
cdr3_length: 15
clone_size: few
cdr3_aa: CATLAGGSGANVLTF
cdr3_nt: TGTGCCACCCTCGCAGGGGGCTCTGGGGCCAACGTCCTGACTTTC

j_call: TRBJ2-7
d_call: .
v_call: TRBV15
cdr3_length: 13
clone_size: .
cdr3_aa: CATSPARSYEQYF
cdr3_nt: TGTGCCACCAGCCCGGCGCGCTCCTACGAGCAGTACTTC

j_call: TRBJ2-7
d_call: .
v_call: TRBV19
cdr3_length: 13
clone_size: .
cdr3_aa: CASKEGGRREQYF
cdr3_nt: TGTGCCAGTAAGGAGGGAGGTCGAAGAGAGCAGTACTTC

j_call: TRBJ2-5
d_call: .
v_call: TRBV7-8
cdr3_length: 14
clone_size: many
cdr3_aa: CASSPVLPPETQYF
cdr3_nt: TGTGCCAGCAGCCCCGTCCTCCCGCCAGAGACCCAGTACTTC

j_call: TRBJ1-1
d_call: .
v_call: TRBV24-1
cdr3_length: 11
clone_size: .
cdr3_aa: CATESDTEAFF
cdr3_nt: TGTGCCACCGAATCGGACACTGAAGCTTTCTTT

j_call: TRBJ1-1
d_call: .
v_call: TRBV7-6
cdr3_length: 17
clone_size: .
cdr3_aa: CASSLGTRGPINTEAFF
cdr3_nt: TGTGCCAGCAGCTTAGGGACGCGCGGGCCAATTAACACTGAAGCTTTCTTT

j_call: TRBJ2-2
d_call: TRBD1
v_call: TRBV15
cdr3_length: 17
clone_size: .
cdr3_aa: CATSRDYPGQGPGELFF
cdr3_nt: TGTGCCACCAGCAGAGATTACCCGGGACAGGGCCCCGGGGAGCTGTTTTTT

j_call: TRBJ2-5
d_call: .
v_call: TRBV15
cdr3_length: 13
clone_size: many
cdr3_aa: CATSTGIQETQYF
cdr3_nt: TGTGCCACCAGCACGGGCATCCAAGAGACCCAGTACTTC

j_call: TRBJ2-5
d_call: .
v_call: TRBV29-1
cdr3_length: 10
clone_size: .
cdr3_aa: CSVVTETQYF
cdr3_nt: TGCAGCGTTGTAACAGAGACCCAGTACTTC

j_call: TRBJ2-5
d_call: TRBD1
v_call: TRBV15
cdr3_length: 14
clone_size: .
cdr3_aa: CATSRGQTQETQYF
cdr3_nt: TGTGCCACCAGCAGGGGACAGACTCAAGAGACCCAGTACTTC

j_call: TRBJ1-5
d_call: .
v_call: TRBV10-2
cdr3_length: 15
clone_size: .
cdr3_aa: CASSRGAGGEQPQHF
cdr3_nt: TGCGCCAGCAGCCGAGGGGCCGGAGGGGAACAGCCCCAGCATTTT

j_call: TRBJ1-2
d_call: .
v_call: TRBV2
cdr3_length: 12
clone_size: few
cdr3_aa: CATQGKNYGYTF
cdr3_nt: TGTGCCACCCAGGGTAAAAACTATGGCTACACCTTC

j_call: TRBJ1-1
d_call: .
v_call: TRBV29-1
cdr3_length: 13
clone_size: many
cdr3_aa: CSVGMGGRDEAFF
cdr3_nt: TGCAGCGTTGGCATGGGGGGGAGGGATGAAGCTTTCTTT